The 23 T cell receptor beta chains given below trace back to one sample, sequenced in a study of blood T cell repertoires in COVID-19. Profiled with immunoSEQ multiplex PCR; TCRdb holds only in-frame clones, not every one. The sample yields roughly 230,000 clones, under 90% seen once. The sequenced sample was peripheral blood. Every receptor here comes from a woman of 80 years or more with acute or convalescent COVID-19.

This clone was seen a handful of times. The chain joins TRBV6-5 to TRBJ2-2, with D possibly matching TRBD1 (5 bases). The CDR3 sequence is 15 residues long. Germline V lookup: CDR1 MNHEY, CDR2 SVGAGI. Between the trimmed V and J ends, which lost 6 bases and 4 bases, there was a span of 15 bases. DNA for the CDR3: TGTGCCAGCAGCCGCTTAAGGGGTGGCACCGGGGAGCTGTTTTTT. Residues: CASSRLRGGTGELFF.

This clone was seen a few times. The chain couples TRBV12-3 or TRBV12-4 to TRBJ1-1; D is undetermined. The CDR3 covers 13 residues. Trimming shortened V by 0 bases and J by 1 base, and 3 bases separated the two germline ends. CDR3 DNA sequence: TGTGCCAGCAGTTTAGCAGCGAACACTGAAGCTTTCTTT. Translation: CASSLAANTEAFF.

This clone was seen only a few times. The gene calls are TRBV6-5 and TRBJ1-5; a weak D match, TRBD1 (6 bases). The ends were cut back, 6 bases at V and 1 base at J, with 10 bases in the middle. The V gene's germline CDR1 is MNHEY and CDR2 SVGAGI. The CDR3 runs to 14 residues. The CDR3: CASRLDRSNQPQHF. The CDR3 DNA sequence: TGTGCCAGCAGACTTGACAGGAGCAATCAGCCCCAGCATTTT.

The rearrangement links TRBV28 to TRBJ2-7; 12 nucleotides line up with TRBD2. This CDR3 comprises 15 residues. The germline V gene encodes CDR1 MDHEN and CDR2 SYDVKM. J lost 4 bases, V lost 7 bases, and 8 bases had no gene match. This CDR3 reads CASTELAGGKYEQYF. The DNA of the CDR3 is TGTGCCAGCACCGAACTAGCGGGGGGCAAATACGAGCAGTACTTC. Based on the CDR3 plus reference TRBV28 and TRBJ2-7, the full variable domain is DVKVTQSSRYLVKRTGEKVFLECVQDMDHENMFWYRQDPGLGLRLIYFSYDVKMKEKGDIPEGYSVSREKKERFSLILESASTNQTSMYLCASTELAGGKYEQYFGPGTRLTVT.

The V and J genes are TRBV3-1 (or the pseudogene TRBV3-2) and TRBJ2-2; 11 bases fit TRBD2. Germline V gives CDR1 LGHDT, CDR2 YNNKEL (reference sequence). The CDR3 covers 17 residues. V lost 7 bases, J lost 3 bases, and 10 bases stayed unmatched. CDR3 residues: CASTSASGGSYTGELFF. As DNA, the CDR3 is TGTGCCAGCACCTCCGCTAGCGGGGGGTCCTACACCGGGGAGCTGTTTTTT.

CDR3: CASSPYAVDTQYF. The CDR3 DNA sequence: TGTGCCAGCAGCCCCTATGCGGTAGATACGCAGTATTTT. The chain is built from TRBV3-1 (or the pseudogene TRBV3-2) and TRBJ2-3, with D uncertain. CDR1 LGHDT and CDR2 YNNKEL come from the germline V gene (reference sequence). The ends were cut back, 4 bases at V and 5 bases at J, with 10 bases in the middle. CDR3 size: 13 residues.

This chain joins TRBV4-1 and TRBJ2-5; 14 bases match TRBD2. Germline CDR1 MGHRA, CDR2 YSYEKL. CDR3 length: 17 residues. V shed 1 base and J 4 bases; nucleotides not matched to a gene: 5. CDR3 DNA: TGCGCCAGCAGCCAAGGACTAGCGGGGGGGACCCCAGAGACCCAGTACTTC. Its protein is CASSQGLAGGTPETQYF.

J is TRBJ1-4 and V is TRBV5-5, with 8 bases that match TRBD1. The CDR3 length is 15 residues. Trimming at V came to 4 bases and at J to 3 bases, leaving 5 bases not matched to a gene. Germline V gene lookup returns CDR1 SGHKS and CDR2 YYEKEE (reference sequence). The CDR3 nucleotides read TGTGCCAGCAGCGAGCCGGGACAGGCTAATGAAAAACTGTTTTTT. Protein sequence: CASSEPGQANEKLFF.

The chain employs TRBV3-1 (or the pseudogene TRBV3-2) and TRBJ1-4; a possible D gene is TRBD1 (5 bases). CDR3 length: 16 residues. Germline V gives CDR1 LGHDT, CDR2 YNNKEL (reference sequence). V dropped 4 bases and J dropped 1 base, with 13 bases sitting between them. This CDR3 reads CASSLRRGRTNEKLFF. The CDR3 nucleotides read TGTGCCAGCAGCCTTCGAAGGGGCAGAACTAATGAAAAACTGTTTTTT.

The chain carries TRBV27 and TRBJ2-2, with D possibly matching TRBD2 (6 bases). Germline V gene lookup returns CDR1 MNHEY and CDR2 SMNVEV (reference sequence). This CDR3 has 15 residues. Trimming took 5 bases from V and 6 from J, leaving 16 bases between them. Here the CDR3 reads CASSQPRLDAGELFF. CDR3 coding DNA: TGTGCCAGCAGTCAACCCCGACTAGACGCCGGGGAGCTGTTTTTT.

This clone was counted once. This chain uses TRBV7-8 with TRBJ2-3, with TRBD2 as a possible D gene (7 bases). The CDR3 contains 18 residues. CDR1 and CDR2 (germline): SGHVS, FQNEAQ. Trimming shortened V by 6 bases and J by 2 bases, and 24 bases separated the two germline ends. CDR3 protein: CASSTRGGPTHYTDTQYF. The DNA of the CDR3 is TGTGCCAGCAGTACTAGGGGGGGGCCGACTCACTACACAGATACGCAGTATTTT.

This clone has just a few counts. The genes are TRBV27 and TRBJ2-2; 8 positions agree with TRBD1. This CDR3 is 15 amino acids long. CDR1 and CDR2 (germline): MNHEY, SMNVEV (reference sequence). V gave up 6 bases and J gave up 3 bases; unmatched junction bases: 6. Written as DNA, the CDR3 is TGTGCCAGCAGCCCCGGGACAGGAGACACCGGGGAGCTGTTTTTT. Its protein is CASSPGTGDTGELFF.

Written as DNA, the CDR3 is TGTGCTAGTGGTTTCTTGGGGGGGGTGGGCTATACGCAGTATTTT. Translated, it gives CASGFLGGVGYTQYF. V is TRBV12-5 and J is TRBJ2-3; 7 bases fit TRBD2. Germline V gene sequence: CDR1 LGHNT, CDR2 FRNRAP. J lost 7 bases, V lost 3 bases, and 10 bases had no gene match. There are 15 residues in the CDR3.

The V and J genes are TRBV7-9 and TRBJ2-6; weak D call: TRBD2 (6 bases). This CDR3 has 14 amino acids. Germline CDR1 reads SEHNR; CDR2 reads FQNEAQ (reference sequence). Trimming left V 8 bases short and J 4 bases short, with 12 bases between. For the CDR3, the DNA is TGTGCCAGCGGAGGGGCAACCGGGGCCAACGTCCTGACTTTC. As protein: CASGGATGANVLTF.

The chain has TRBV10-3 and TRBJ1-1; no clear D. The germline V and J ends were trimmed by 4 bases and 0 bases, with 18 bases remaining between them. The CDR3 is made up of 17 amino acids. Germline CDR1 reads ENHRY; CDR2 reads SYGVKD. In nucleotides, the CDR3 is TGTGCCATCAGTGTTCGGGAAAGAGGCTTTATGAACACTGAAGCTTTCTTT. This codes for CAISVRERGFMNTEAFF.

V gene TRBV11-3 combines with J gene TRBJ2-2; D may be TRBD2 (7 bases). The CDR3 runs to 15 residues. V was clipped by 6 bases and J by 0 bases, with 11 bases between them. The germline CDR1 and CDR2 sequences are SGHNT and YENEEA. As DNA, the CDR3 is TGTGCCAGCAGGAGGGGGGGAACGAACACCGGGGAGCTGTTTTTT. This translates into CASRRGGTNTGELFF.

The chain links TRBV30 to TRBJ2-4, with D maybe TRBD2 (5 bases). The CDR3 consists of 14 residues. The V end was cut by 4 bases, the J end by 0 bases, with 10 bases between. The germline CDR1 and CDR2 sequences are GTSNPN and SVGIG (reference sequence). The CDR3 DNA follows: TGTGCCTGGACAGGCGGGCTAGCCAAAAACATTCAGTACTTC. Translated, it gives CAWTGGLAKNIQYF.

The chain employs TRBV7-6 and TRBJ2-1, with TRBD2 matching 9 bases. Germline lookup yields CDR1 SGHVS and CDR2 FNYEAQ. The CDR3 is 17 amino acids. Trimming took 0 bases from V and 3 from J; bases not matched to a gene: 6. CDR3 residues: CASSLARRGGGYNEQFF. As DNA, the CDR3 is TGTGCCAGCAGCTTAGCGAGGCGGGGGGGTGGCTACAATGAGCAGTTCTTC.

The V and J genes are TRBV2 and TRBJ1-6; D perhaps matches TRBD1 (6 bases). The germline V and J ends were trimmed by 5 bases and 0 bases, with 8 bases remaining between them. Germline assignment: CDR1 SNHLY and CDR2 FYNNEI. The CDR3 has 15 amino acids. DNA of the CDR3: TGTGCCAGCAGTCCGGACAGCTCCTATAATTCACCCCTCCACTTT. Protein: CASSPDSSYNSPLHF.

The chain has TRBV6-5 and TRBJ1-4, with D unclear. The CDR3 is 15 amino acids. Germline assignment: CDR1 MNHEY and CDR2 SVGAGI. V was shortened by 11 bases and J by 8 bases, with 24 bases between the two germline ends. DNA for the CDR3: TGTGCCGTTGCCCCACCTGGGAGGGCTCAGGAAAAACTGTTTTTT. This translates into CAVAPPGRAQEKLFF.

A few counts support this clone. V is TRBV7-2 and J is TRBJ1-5, with TRBD1 matching 9 bases. The CDR3 consists of 15 residues. Germline loops: CDR1 SGHTA, CDR2 FQGNSA. Trimming took 3 bases from V and 1 from J; bases not matched to a gene: 1. The CDR3 DNA is TGTGCCAGCAGCTTTGACAGGGGGAGCAATCAGCCCCAGCATTTT. Translating gives CASSFDRGSNQPQHF.

The chain has TRBV28 and TRBJ1-1; 7 bases agree with TRBD1. Unmatched junction bases numbered 5, after V lost 6 bases and J lost 1 base. This CDR3 has 14 amino acids. Germline-derived CDR1 and CDR2 are MDHEN and SYDVKM. The CDR3 coding sequence is TGTGCCAGCAGACCTACAGGGGAGAACACTGAAGCTTTCTTT. This sequence encodes CASRPTGENTEAFF.

The sample holds a few counts of this clone. The chain links TRBV5-4 to TRBJ2-7; 7 bases agree with TRBD2. Trimming at V came to 4 bases and at J to 0 bases, leaving 7 bases not matched to a gene. The CDR3 is 15 residues long. Germline-derived CDR1 and CDR2 are SGHNT and YYREEE (reference sequence). The CDR3 sequence: CASSTGGGSSYEQYF. DNA of the CDR3: TGTGCCAGCAGCACAGGCGGGGGTAGCTCCTACGAGCAGTACTTC.